This T cell receptor (beta chain) derives from a study of cytomegalovirus exposure and HLA in healthy donors. This PCR relied on a set of 60 Vbeta primers and 13 Jbeta primers. Sequencing was performed with immunoSEQ multiplex PCR; in TCRdb, only in-frame clones are kept and a portion is missing. This sample yields roughly 98,000 clones, of which around 73% are seen a single time; roughly 3% belongs to the top ten. Notes on this clone: Its antigen is currently unknown.

Germline CDR1 LNHDA, CDR2 SQIVND (reference sequence). Trimming shortened V by 10 bases and J by 0 bases, and 15 bases separated the two germline ends. CDR3 length: 14 amino acids. Study outcomes and limitations: Productive status was seen about 90% or about 30% of the time for most TCR beta V segments in an earlier analysis. Roughly uniform depth of sequencing across donors was assumed in presence/absence analyses. Exclusion applied to some V segments, including TRBV6-2 and TRBV6-3, as they were indistinguishable.

The sequenced sample consisted of PBMCs. The clonotype originates from a man aged 35 to 55 in good health and CMV-seronegative. The chain uses TRBV19 and TRBJ1-1; tentative D call: TRBD1 (6 bases). The CDR3 spells CATALGALNTEAFF. In DNA, the CDR3 is TGTGCCACCGCGCTGGGGGCCTTGAACACTGAAGCTTTCTTT.